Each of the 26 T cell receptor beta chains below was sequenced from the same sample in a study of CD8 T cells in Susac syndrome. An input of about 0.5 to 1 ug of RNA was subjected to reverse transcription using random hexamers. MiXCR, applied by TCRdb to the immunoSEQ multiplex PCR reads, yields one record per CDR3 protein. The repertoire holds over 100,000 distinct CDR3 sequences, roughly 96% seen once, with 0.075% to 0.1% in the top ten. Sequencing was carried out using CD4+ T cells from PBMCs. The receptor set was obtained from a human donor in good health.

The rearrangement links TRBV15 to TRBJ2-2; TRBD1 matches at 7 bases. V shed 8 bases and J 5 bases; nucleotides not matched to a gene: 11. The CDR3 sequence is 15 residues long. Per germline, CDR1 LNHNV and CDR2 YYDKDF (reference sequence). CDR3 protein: CATGGQDVITGELFF. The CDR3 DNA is TGTGCCACCGGCGGACAGGACGTTATAACCGGGGAGCTGTTTTTT.

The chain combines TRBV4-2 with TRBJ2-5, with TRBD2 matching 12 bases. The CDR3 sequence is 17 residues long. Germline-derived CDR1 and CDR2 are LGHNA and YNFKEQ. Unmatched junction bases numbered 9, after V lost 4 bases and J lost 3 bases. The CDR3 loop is CASSRGSSGGAEETQYF. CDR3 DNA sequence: TGTGCCAGCAGCCGAGGTTCTAGCGGGGGGGCCGAAGAGACCCAGTACTTC.

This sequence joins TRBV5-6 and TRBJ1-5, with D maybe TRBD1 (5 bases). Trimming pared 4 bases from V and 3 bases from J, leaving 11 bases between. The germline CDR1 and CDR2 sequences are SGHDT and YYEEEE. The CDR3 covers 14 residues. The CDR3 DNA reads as TGTGCCAGCAGCCCGGGGCTAAACAATCAGCCCCAGCATTTT. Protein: CASSPGLNNQPQHF.

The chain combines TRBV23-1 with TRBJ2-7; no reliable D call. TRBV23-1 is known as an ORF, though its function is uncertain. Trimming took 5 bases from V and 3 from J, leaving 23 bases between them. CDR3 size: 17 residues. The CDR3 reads CASSSVVTNGYLYEQYF. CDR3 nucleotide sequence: TGCGCCAGCAGTTCTGTTGTTACGAATGGATATCTCTACGAGCAGTACTTC.

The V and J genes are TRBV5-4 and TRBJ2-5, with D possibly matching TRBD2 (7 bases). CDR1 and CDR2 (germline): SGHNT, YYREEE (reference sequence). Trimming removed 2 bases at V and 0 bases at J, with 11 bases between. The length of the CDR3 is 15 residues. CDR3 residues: CASSFGRGNQETQYF. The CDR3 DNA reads TGTGCCAGCAGCTTTGGGAGGGGGAACCAAGAGACCCAGTACTTC.

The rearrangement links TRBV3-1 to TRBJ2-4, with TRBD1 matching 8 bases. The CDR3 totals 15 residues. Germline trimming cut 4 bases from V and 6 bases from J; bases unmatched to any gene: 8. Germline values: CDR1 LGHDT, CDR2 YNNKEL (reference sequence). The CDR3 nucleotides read TGTGCCAGCAGCCGAGGCGGAGACAGGGGAAACATTCAGTACTTC. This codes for CASSRGGDRGNIQYF.

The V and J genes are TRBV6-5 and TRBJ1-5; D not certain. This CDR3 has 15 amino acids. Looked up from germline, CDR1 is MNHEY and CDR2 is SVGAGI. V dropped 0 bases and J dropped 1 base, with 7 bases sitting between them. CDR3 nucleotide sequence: TGTGCCAGCAGTTACTCTTACGGGAGCAATCAGCCCCAGCATTTT. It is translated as CASSYSYGSNQPQHF.

CDR3 region: CASSPPAGGISYEQYF. CDR3 DNA sequence: TGTGCCAGCAGCCCCCCAGCGGGGGGAATCTCCTACGAGCAGTACTTC. The genes are TRBV7-9 and TRBJ2-7, with 9 bases fitting TRBD2. CDR1 SEHNR and CDR2 FQNEAQ come from the germline V gene (reference sequence). V lost 5 bases to trimming and J lost 0 bases; unmatched junction nucleotides: 8. The CDR3 has 16 amino acids.

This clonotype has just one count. Written as DNA, the CDR3 is TGTGCCAGCAGAACCGGGACTAGCGGGTGGGATGAGCAGTTCTTC. Translated: CASRTGTSGWDEQFF. This chain joins TRBV12-3 or TRBV12-4 and TRBJ2-1, with TRBD2 identical over 12 bases. V was clipped by 6 bases and J by 8 bases; unmatched bases: 8. This CDR3 has 15 amino acids.

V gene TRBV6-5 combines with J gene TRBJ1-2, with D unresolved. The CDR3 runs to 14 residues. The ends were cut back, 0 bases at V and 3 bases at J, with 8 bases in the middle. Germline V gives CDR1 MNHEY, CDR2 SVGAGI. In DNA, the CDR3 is TGTGCCAGCAGTTACTCGAAGGTGGACTATGGCTACACCTTC. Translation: CASSYSKVDYGYTF.

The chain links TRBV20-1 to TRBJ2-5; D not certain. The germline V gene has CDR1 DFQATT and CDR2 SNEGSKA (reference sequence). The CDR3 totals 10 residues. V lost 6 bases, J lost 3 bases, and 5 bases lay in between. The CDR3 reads CSAWKETQYF. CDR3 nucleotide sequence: TGCAGTGCGTGGAAAGAGACCCAGTACTTC.

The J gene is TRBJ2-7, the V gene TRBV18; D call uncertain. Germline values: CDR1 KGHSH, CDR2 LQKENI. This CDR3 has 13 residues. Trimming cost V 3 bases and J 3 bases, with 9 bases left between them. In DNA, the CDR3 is TGTGCCAGCTCACCCCTCGACAACTACGAGCAGTACTTC. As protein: CASSPLDNYEQYF.

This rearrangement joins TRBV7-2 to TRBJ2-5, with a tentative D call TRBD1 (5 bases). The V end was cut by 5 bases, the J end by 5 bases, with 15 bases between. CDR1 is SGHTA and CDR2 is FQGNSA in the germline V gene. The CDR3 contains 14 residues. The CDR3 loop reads CASSIQSQAETQYF. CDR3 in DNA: TGTGCCAGCAGCATTCAATCACAGGCGGAGACCCAGTACTTC.

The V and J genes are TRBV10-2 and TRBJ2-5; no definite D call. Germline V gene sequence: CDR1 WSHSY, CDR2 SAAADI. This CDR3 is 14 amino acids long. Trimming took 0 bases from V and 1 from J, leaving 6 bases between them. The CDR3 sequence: CASSESHSQETQYF. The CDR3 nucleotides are TGCGCCAGCAGTGAGTCTCATAGCCAAGAGACCCAGTACTTC.

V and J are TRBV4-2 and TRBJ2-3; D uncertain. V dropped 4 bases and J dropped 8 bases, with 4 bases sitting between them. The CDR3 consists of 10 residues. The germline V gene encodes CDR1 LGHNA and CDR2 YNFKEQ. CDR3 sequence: CASSLATQYF. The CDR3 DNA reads TGTGCCAGCAGCCTGGCTACGCAGTATTTT.

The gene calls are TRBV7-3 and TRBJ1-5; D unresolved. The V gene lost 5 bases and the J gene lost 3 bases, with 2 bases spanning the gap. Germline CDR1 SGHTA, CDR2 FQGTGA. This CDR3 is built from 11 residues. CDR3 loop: CASSDNQPQHF. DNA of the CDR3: TGTGCCAGCAGCGACAATCAGCCCCAGCATTTT. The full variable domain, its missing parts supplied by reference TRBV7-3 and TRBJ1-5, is GAGVSQTPSNKVTEKGKYVELRCDPISGHTALYWYRQSLGQGPEFLIYFQGTGAADDSGLPNDRFFAVRPEGSVSTLKIQRTERGDSAVYLCASSDNQPQHFGDGTRLSIL.

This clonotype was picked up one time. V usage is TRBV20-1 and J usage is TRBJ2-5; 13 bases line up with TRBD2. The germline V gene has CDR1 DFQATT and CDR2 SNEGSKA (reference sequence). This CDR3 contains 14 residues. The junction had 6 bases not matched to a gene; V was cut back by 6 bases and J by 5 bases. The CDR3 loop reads CSAPGLAGEETQYF. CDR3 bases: TGCAGTGCGCCCGGACTAGCGGGGGAGGAGACCCAGTACTTC.

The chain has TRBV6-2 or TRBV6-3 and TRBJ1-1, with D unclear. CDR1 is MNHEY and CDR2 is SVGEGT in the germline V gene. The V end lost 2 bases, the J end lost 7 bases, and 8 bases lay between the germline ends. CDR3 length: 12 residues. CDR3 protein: CASSYAGIEAFF. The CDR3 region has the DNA TGTGCCAGCAGTTACGCGGGGATTGAAGCTTTCTTT.

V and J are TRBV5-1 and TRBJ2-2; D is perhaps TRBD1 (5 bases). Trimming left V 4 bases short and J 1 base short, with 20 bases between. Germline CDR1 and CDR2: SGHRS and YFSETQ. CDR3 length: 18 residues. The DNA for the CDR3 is TGCGCCAGCAGCGCCTTATCAGGGTTCGTGGAGAACACCGGGGAGCTGTTTTTT. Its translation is CASSALSGFVENTGELFF.

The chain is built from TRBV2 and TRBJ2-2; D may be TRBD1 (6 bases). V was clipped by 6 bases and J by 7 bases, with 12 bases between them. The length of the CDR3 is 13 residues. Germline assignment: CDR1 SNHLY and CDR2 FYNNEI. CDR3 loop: CASSTGRIGELFF. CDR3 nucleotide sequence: TGTGCCAGCAGCACAGGGCGGATCGGGGAGCTGTTTTTT.

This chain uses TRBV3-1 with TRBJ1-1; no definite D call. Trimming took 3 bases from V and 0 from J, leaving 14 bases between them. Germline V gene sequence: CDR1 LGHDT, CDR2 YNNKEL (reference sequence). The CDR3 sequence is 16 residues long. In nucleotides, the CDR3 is TGTGCCAGCAGCCAGAACCCGGGTCCCATGAACACTGAAGCTTTCTTT. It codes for CASSQNPGPMNTEAFF. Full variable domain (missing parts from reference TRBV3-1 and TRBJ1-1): DTAVSQTPKYLVTQMGNDKSIKCEQNLGHDTMYWYKQDSKKFLKIMFSYNNKELIINETVPNRFSPKSPDKAHLNLHINSLELGDSAVYFCASSQNPGPMNTEAFFGQGTRLTVV.

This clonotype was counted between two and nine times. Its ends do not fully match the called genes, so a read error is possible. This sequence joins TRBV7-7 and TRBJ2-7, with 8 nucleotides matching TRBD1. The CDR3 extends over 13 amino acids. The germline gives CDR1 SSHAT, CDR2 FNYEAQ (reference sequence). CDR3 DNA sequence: TGTGCTAGCAGCTTAACAGGGGGCTACGAGCAGTACTTC. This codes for CASSLTGGYEQYF. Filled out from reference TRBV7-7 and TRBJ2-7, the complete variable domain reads GAGVSQSPRYKVTKRGQDVTLRCDPISSHATLYWYQQALGQGPEFLTYFNYEAQPDKSGLPSDRFSAERPEGSISTLTIQRTEQRDSAMYRCASSLTGGYEQYFGPGTRLTVT.

CDR3 loop: CASSLSGSTGAFF. The CDR3, as DNA: TGTGCCAGCAGCTTATCGGGTTCTACGGGAGCTTTCTTT. V is TRBV7-9 and J is TRBJ1-1; D not resolved. CDR1 and CDR2 from the germline V gene are SEHNR and FQNEAQ (reference sequence). Trimming pared 2 bases from V and 10 bases from J, leaving 14 bases between. The CDR3 is 13 residues long.

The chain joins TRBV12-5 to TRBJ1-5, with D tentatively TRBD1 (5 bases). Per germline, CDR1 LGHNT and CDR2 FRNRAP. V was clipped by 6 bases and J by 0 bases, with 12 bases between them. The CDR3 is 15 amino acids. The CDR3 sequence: CASGDGGSSNQPQHF. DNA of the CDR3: TGTGCTAGTGGGGACGGGGGGTCTAGCAATCAGCCCCAGCATTTT.

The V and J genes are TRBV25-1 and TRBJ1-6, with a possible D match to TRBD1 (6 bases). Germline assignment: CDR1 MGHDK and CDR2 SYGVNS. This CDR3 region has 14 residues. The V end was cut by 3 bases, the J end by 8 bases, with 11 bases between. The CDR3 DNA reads TGTGCCAGCAGTGATGTAGGGGGAGATTCACCCCTCCACTTT. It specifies CASSDVGGDSPLHF.

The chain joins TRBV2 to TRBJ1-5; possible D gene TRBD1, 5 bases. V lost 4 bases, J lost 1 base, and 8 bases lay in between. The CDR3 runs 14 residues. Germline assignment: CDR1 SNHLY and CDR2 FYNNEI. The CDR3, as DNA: TGTGCCAGCAGTGGGGGCTCGAGCAATCAGCCCCAGCATTTT. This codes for CASSGGSSNQPQHF.